This T cell receptor (beta chain) was captured by sequencing in a study of T cell responses to AZD1222 COVID-19 vaccine (TCRdb year 2021). Notes on the research overall: AZD1222 recipients with second doses at about 4 weeks or about 12 weeks were pooled, because spike-specific TCR depth and breadth did not differ between schedules. TCR sequencing was performed for 230 to 250 trial participants, of whom about 200 were given two doses of AZD1222 and around 25 were given two doses of MenACWY control vaccine. Trial participants were enrolled into age subgroups of 18-55, 56-69 and 70-plus years, which contained roughly 140, 27 and 60 TCR-sequenced participants, respectively.

Overall results and qualifications from the work: Most participants were white British and females outnumbered males, and the authors suggested that clonal diversity may have been underestimated. The vaccine-associated CD4 TCRs covered the entire spike protein, and the dominant responses fell in regions 160-218 and 743-854. In the small 56-69-year group, the increase in depth fell short of significance, most likely because of low power. Epitopes outside the regions mutated in the B.1.351 and B.1.1.7 variants were reportedly recognized by nearly half of the unique spike-specific TCRs. Conclusions about previously exposed vaccinees were limited because only a handful of AZD1222 recipients were SARS-CoV-2 seropositive at baseline. Because no day 14 peak-response samples were available, repertoires were characterized only after the peak T cell response. After two AZD1222 doses, both the breadth and the depth of spike-specific TCRs were significantly higher than at day 0 and than in MenACWY recipients.

Counted from cysteine to phenylalanine, this CDR3 has 16 amino acids. Only the CDR3 DNA is retained, 48 bases long and in frame from the first base. In the germline V gene, CDR1 corresponds to SGHRS and CDR2 to YFSETQ. Germline trimming: 0 bases from V, 2 bases from J; junction bases outside gene matches: 2. Concerning this clone: It lacks a known antigen. No much larger clone exists at a distance of one base, and base qualities are not known.

This specimen's time point label, per the study, means: baseline before first vaccination. The vaccinee samples were drawn from two UK trials, COV001 and COV002, one of which was a single-blind randomized controlled phase 2/3 trial testing AZD1222 (ChAdOx1 nCoV-19) in healthy adults. For TCRbeta chain sequencing, PBMC samples were collected from trial participants at day 0 and at day 28 after the second dose. The CDR3 regions of human TCRbeta chains were analyzed by immunosequencing. The original pipeline was this. Repertoire TCRs were checked for matches against a reference library of SARS-CoV-2-specific TCRs that had been generated using the MIRA antigen-specificity platform. Breadth was defined as the fraction of unique TCRs that were SARS-CoV-2-associated, and depth was defined as the fraction of total T cells that were SARS-CoV-2-associated. Using the MIRA data, each spike-specific TCR was assigned both to the spike region to which the TCR was reactive and to a CD4 or CD8 class. Log10-transformed breadth and depth values were compared by one-way ANOVA with Sidak's multiple comparisons tests. TCRdb re-hosts the immuneACCESS table, in-frame sequences only. Its copies lack some clones; in the studies checked, an unresolved V gene accounts for under half of them, and the cause for the rest is not known. The V and J calls and the clone size are those of that table, but D and trimming were determined from the DNA. This sample comprises 150,000 to 200,000 clones, approximately 90% of them detected only once. The ten biggest clones cover about 4.2% of the sample.

The V gene is TRBV5-1 and the J gene is TRBJ1-6, with 7 bases matching TRBD1. Source: peripheral blood, taken on day 0 of AZD1222 vaccination. This receptor was identified in an adult in good health. The CDR3 region has the sequence CASSLAGQAYNSPLHF. In nucleotides, the sequence is TGCGCCAGCAGCTTGGCAGGACAGGCCTATAATTCACCCCTCCACTTT. With all but the CDR3 taken from the reference TRBV5-1 and TRBJ1-6 genes, the full variable domain is: KAGVTQTPRYLIKTRGQQVTLSCSPISGHRSVSWYQQTPGQGLQFLFEYFSETQRNKGNFPGRFSGRQFSNSRSEMNVSTLELGDSALYLCASSLAGQAYNSPLHFGNGTRLTVT.